These 7 T cell receptor beta chains share one sample of origin, sequenced in a study of blood T cell repertoires in COVID-19. Sequenced by immunoSEQ multiplex PCR; TCRdb stores in-frame clones only, minus some. The sample lists 250,000 or so clones, around 84% occurring once. The sequencing sample was made of peripheral blood. These TCRs come from an older woman with COVID-19, enrolled during active disease.

The genes are TRBV5-5 and TRBJ2-5; possibly TRBD2 for D (5 bases). V shed 4 bases and J shed 5 bases, with 9 bases lying between them. The CDR3 has 12 residues. CDR1 and CDR2 (germline): SGHKS, YYEKEE (reference sequence). The CDR3 protein is CASSQRGETQYF. CDR3 nucleotides: TGTGCCAGCAGCCAGCGAGGGGAGACCCAGTACTTC.

This chain uses TRBV6-1 with TRBJ1-2; D unresolved. Per the germline V gene, CDR1 is MNHNS and CDR2 is SASEGT. This CDR3 is 14 amino acids long. V was trimmed by 2 bases and J by 5 bases, leaving 12 bases between them. CDR3 protein: CASSERSRSYGYTF. The DNA for the CDR3 is TGTGCCAGCAGTGAAAGGAGTCGTTCTTATGGCTACACCTTC.

The chain recombines TRBV29-1 with TRBJ2-7; TRBD1 agrees at 10 bases. The trim removed 3 bases at V and 5 bases at J, leaving 4 bases unmatched. This CDR3 region has 13 residues. Germline assignment: CDR1 SQVTM and CDR2 ANQGSEA. The CDR3: CSVDGTGDHEQYF. As DNA, the CDR3 is TGCAGCGTTGATGGGACAGGGGACCACGAGCAGTACTTC.

V is TRBV10-1 and J is TRBJ2-3; 10 bases are a match to TRBD2. Germline CDR1 reads WNHNN; CDR2 reads SYGVQD (reference sequence). This CDR3 has 15 residues. V lost 4 bases and J lost 2; bases outside the gene matches: 3. CDR3 DNA: TGCGCCAGCAGTGGGACTAGCGGAGTCACAGATACGCAGTATTTT. The encoded protein is CASSGTSGVTDTQYF.

This clone was observed a handful of times. CDR3 region: CASRWDRGVTGELFF. Written as DNA, the CDR3 is TGTGCCAGCCGCTGGGACAGGGGGGTCACCGGGGAGCTGTTTTTT. The genes are TRBV4-2 and TRBJ2-2; 11 nucleotides align to TRBD1. The germline V gene encodes CDR1 LGHNA and CDR2 YNFKEQ. V was pared by 8 bases and J by 4 bases, with 6 bases of the junction left unmatched. The CDR3 is 15 amino acids.

The rearrangement uses TRBV19 and TRBJ2-1; 8 nucleotides match TRBD2. The germline CDR1 and CDR2 sequences are LNHDA and SQIVND (reference sequence). J gave up 4 bases and V 3 bases, and 11 bases lay outside the gene matches. This CDR3 is 17 amino acids long. The CDR3 DNA sequence: TGTGCCAGTAGTATTCCCGGTAGCGGGATGATTTACAATGAGCAGTTCTTC. Translation: CASSIPGSGMIYNEQFF.

The chain couples TRBV27 to TRBJ1-1, with D perhaps TRBD1 (6 bases). Trimming left V 6 bases short and J 0 bases short, with 11 bases between. In germline, CDR1 is MNHEY, CDR2 SMNVEV (reference sequence). The CDR3 length is 14 residues. CDR3 amino acids: CASRPQGMNTEAFF. The CDR3 DNA follows: TGTGCCAGCAGGCCGCAGGGGATGAACACTGAAGCTTTCTTT.